This passage covers 23 T cell receptor beta chains from one sample sequenced in a study of cytomegalovirus exposure and HLA in healthy donors. The PCR ran on 60 Vbeta and 13 Jbeta primers. Some clones are missing from TCRdb's copy, which holds only in-frame ones; the method was immunoSEQ multiplex PCR. The sample lists under 100,000 clones; less than 65% were seen once. Sequenced: PBMCs. The receptors originated from a woman aged 30 to 39 in good health and CMV-seropositive.

The gene calls are TRBV6-5 and TRBJ1-6; 7 bases map to TRBD1. With V trimmed by 8 bases and J by 7 bases, 11 bases remained unmatched. The CDR3 consists of 15 residues. CDR1 is MNHEY and CDR2 is SVGAGI in the germline V gene. The CDR3 spells CASGTRGLINSPLHF. The CDR3 DNA is TGTGCCAGCGGGACCAGGGGGTTAATAAATTCACCCCTCCACTTT.

The rearrangement joins TRBV27 to TRBJ1-1, with D possibly TRBD1 on 5 matching bases. The CDR3 has 15 residues. The germline V gene encodes CDR1 MNHEY and CDR2 SMNVEV (reference sequence). V lost 5 bases and J lost 0, with 13 bases in between. This CDR3 reads CASSLYQGLNTEAFF. The CDR3 bases are TGTGCCAGCAGTCTCTACCAGGGCTTGAACACTGAAGCTTTCTTT.

V and J are TRBV4-3 and TRBJ1-5; 10 nucleotides align to TRBD1. The CDR3 has 14 residues. The germline V gene has CDR1 LGHNA and CDR2 YSLEER. V was clipped by 3 bases and J by 6 bases; unmatched bases: 2. The DNA of the CDR3 is TGCGCCAGCAGCCAGGGACAGGGGACTCAGCCCCAGCATTTT. Translated, it gives CASSQGQGTQPQHF.

The V call is TRBV29-1, the J call TRBJ2-5; 11 bases map to TRBD2. The CDR3 is made up of 14 amino acids. The ends lost 7 bases at V and 5 bases at J; junction bases unmatched: 9. Germline V gene data show CDR1 as SQVTM and CDR2 as ANQGSEA. The CDR3 region is CSGGGASGGETQYF. CDR3 sequence (DNA): TGCAGCGGGGGGGGCGCTAGCGGGGGGGAGACCCAGTACTTC.

J is TRBJ1-6 and V is TRBV15; 7 positions agree with TRBD1. This CDR3 is 19 amino acids long. The trim removed 0 bases at V and 5 bases at J, leaving 13 bases unmatched. Germline V gene data show CDR1 as LNHNV and CDR2 as YYDKDF (reference sequence). The CDR3 DNA reads as TGTGCCACCAGCAGAGATCTTTCTCACAGGGGCTTGAATAATTCACCCCTCCACTTT. It is translated as CATSRDLSHRGLNNSPLHF.

A few counts support this clone. V gene TRBV19 combines with J gene TRBJ2-2; TRBD1 might be the D (6 bases). CDR1 is LNHDA and CDR2 is SQIVND in the germline V gene (reference sequence). CDR3 length: 15 amino acids. V lost 2 bases to trimming and J lost 0 bases, with 7 bases between them. The CDR3 region has the DNA TGTGCCAGTAGTATAAGGACAGCGAACACCGGGGAGCTGTTTTTT. Protein product: CASSIRTANTGELFF.

The V and J genes are TRBV11-2 and TRBJ1-2; 7 bases are a match to TRBD1. The CDR3 consists of 15 residues. V trimming: 0 bases; J trimming: 4 bases; junction bases outside the gene matches: 5. Germline values: CDR1 SGHAT, CDR2 FQNNGV. Written as DNA, the CDR3 is TGTGCCAGCAGCTTAGATCAGGGGGGAGCCTATGGCTACACCTTC. This sequence encodes CASSLDQGGAYGYTF.

V usage is TRBV4-2 and J usage is TRBJ1-5; no clear D. Per the germline V gene, CDR1 is LGHNA and CDR2 is YNFKEQ. V lost 1 base and J 6 bases, leaving 10 bases between the germline ends. This CDR3 has 14 amino acids. The CDR3 is CASSQVGVGQPQHF. In DNA form, the CDR3 reads TGTGCCAGCAGCCAAGTCGGGGTAGGTCAGCCCCAGCATTTT.

This chain joins TRBV2 and TRBJ1-5; D not certain. Trimming left V 4 bases short and J 2 bases short, with 12 bases between. Germline V gene lookup returns CDR1 SNHLY and CDR2 FYNNEI. The CDR3 totals 15 residues. The CDR3 sequence is CASSGSGFGNQPQHF. The CDR3 bases are TGTGCCAGCAGTGGGTCGGGTTTTGGCAATCAGCCCCAGCATTTT.

Notes on this clone: Germline is not matched at one junction end, which may reflect a read error. The rearrangement joins TRBV6-5 to TRBJ1-5; no firm D call. The germline V gene has CDR1 MNHEY and CDR2 SVGAGI. The CDR3 is 15 amino acids. CDR3 sequence reads: CASSQTVNSDQPQHF. CDR3 DNA sequence: TGTGCCAGCAGTCAGACGGTTAATAGCGATCAGCCCCAGCATTTT.

The chain has TRBV15 and TRBJ1-2; D remains ambiguous. Germline CDR1 LNHNV, CDR2 YYDKDF (reference sequence). Trimming removed 3 bases at V and 0 bases at J, with 11 bases between. The CDR3 extends over 15 amino acids. The CDR3 region is CATSSPEKANYGYTF. CDR3 in DNA: TGTGCCACCAGCAGTCCAGAAAAAGCTAACTATGGCTACACCTTC.

The V and J genes are TRBV11-2 and TRBJ2-5; 8 positions match TRBD2. Germline values: CDR1 SGHAT, CDR2 FQNNGV. Unmatched junction bases numbered 4, after V lost 6 bases and J lost 4 bases. The CDR3 has 13 amino acids. CDR3 in DNA: TGTGCCAGCAGGAAGGCGGGGGGAGAGACCCAGTACTTC. Translating it yields CASRKAGGETQYF.

The V call is TRBV4-2, the J call TRBJ2-2, with D unresolved. The CDR3 length is 16 residues. Germline V gives CDR1 LGHNA, CDR2 YNFKEQ. V was pared by 0 bases and J by 0 bases, with 8 bases between. The CDR3 reads CASSQESGPNTGELFF. The DNA for the CDR3 is TGTGCCAGCAGCCAAGAATCAGGCCCGAACACCGGGGAGCTGTTTTTT.

The chain uses TRBV19 and TRBJ2-7; tentative D call: TRBD2 (5 bases). Trimming left V 2 bases short and J 5 bases short, with 13 bases between. This CDR3 contains 14 residues. Per the germline V gene, CDR1 is LNHDA and CDR2 is SQIVND (reference sequence). The CDR3 coding sequence is TGTGCCAGTAGTATACTAGCATCATCCGACGAGCAGTACTTC. Its protein product is CASSILASSDEQYF.

V gene TRBV18 combines with J gene TRBJ1-6; TRBD1 matches 9 bases. The CDR3 sequence is 14 residues long. V shed 4 bases, J shed 7 bases, and the junction held 2 bases outside the gene matches. The V gene's germline CDR1 is KGHSH and CDR2 LQKENI. The CDR3 bases are TGTGCCAGCTCACGGGACAGGGTAAATTCACCCCTCCACTTT. As protein: CASSRDRVNSPLHF.

The chain employs TRBV6-1 and TRBJ2-7, with D perhaps matching TRBD2 (6 bases). The CDR3 is 13 residues long. Trimming took off 4 bases at V and 3 bases at J, with 10 bases between the two ends. Germline V gene data show CDR1 as MNHNS and CDR2 as SASEGT. The CDR3 nucleotides are TGTGCCAGCAGTGTGACAGCGGGCTACGAGCAGTACTTC. Translating it yields CASSVTAGYEQYF.

About this clone: The junction and the germline gene differ at one end; a read error may be behind it. The CDR3 DNA sequence: TGTGCCAGCAGACCCGGACAGGGAGACTATGGCTACCCCTTC. It codes for CASRPGQGDYGYPF. The chain is built from TRBV6-4 and TRBJ1-2; TRBD1 aligns across 8 bases. Germline V CDR1 and CDR2: MRHNA, SNTAGT. The CDR3 consists of 14 residues.

The chain combines TRBV30 with TRBJ1-5, with D possibly matching TRBD1 (5 bases). The CDR3 is made up of 13 amino acids. Looked up from germline, CDR1 is GTSNPN and CDR2 is SVGIG (reference sequence). V lost 5 bases, J lost 4 bases, and 12 bases lay in between. CDR3 DNA: TGTGCCTGGTCTGAGCAGGGTAATCAGCCCCAGCATTTT. It specifies CAWSEQGNQPQHF.

This clone has only a few counts. V and J are TRBV6-6 and TRBJ2-7; 10 nucleotides agree with TRBD2. V gave up 6 bases and J gave up 3 bases; unmatched junction bases: 11. Germline values: CDR1 MNHNY, CDR2 SVGAGI (reference sequence). The CDR3 consists of 16 residues. CDR3 bases: TGTGCCAGCAGACTACCTTCTAGCGGGGGTGGCTACGAGCAGTACTTC. It yields the protein CASRLPSSGGGYEQYF.

V and J are TRBV28 and TRBJ1-6, with unresolved D. CDR1 is MDHEN, CDR2 SYDVKM, per germline. CDR3 length: 15 residues. V was clipped by 7 bases and J by 0 bases, with 10 bases between them. CDR3 residues: CASINPSSYNSPLHF. For the CDR3, the DNA is TGTGCCAGCATCAATCCGAGCTCCTATAATTCACCCCTCCACTTT.

The chain combines TRBV7-9 with TRBJ2-5; TRBD2 aligns across 14 bases. V lost 5 bases, J lost 2 bases, and 10 bases stayed unmatched. Per the germline V gene, CDR1 is SEHNR and CDR2 is FQNEAQ (reference sequence). This CDR3 has 18 residues. CDR3 bases: TGTGCCAGCAGCCGAGGACTAGCGGGGGGAAAGAAACAAGAGACCCAGTACTTC. Its protein is CASSRGLAGGKKQETQYF.

The chain employs TRBV5-1 and TRBJ1-2, with unresolved D. The CDR3 covers 15 residues. V was cut by 4 bases and J by 8 bases, with 21 bases left in between. The germline V gene has CDR1 SGHRS and CDR2 YFSETQ. Here the CDR3 reads CASSPDGAPVPGYTF. The CDR3, as DNA: TGCGCCAGCAGCCCCGACGGAGCACCCGTACCCGGCTACACCTTC. Full variable domain (rest looked up from reference TRBV5-1 and TRBJ1-2): KAGVTQTPRYLIKTRGQQVTLSCSPISGHRSVSWYQQTPGQGLQFLFEYFSETQRNKGNFPGRFSGRQFSNSRSEMNVSTLELGDSALYLCASSPDGAPVPGYTFGSGTRLTVV.

V and J are TRBV6-5 and TRBJ1-1; tentative D call: TRBD1 (6 bases). Germline CDR1 is MNHEY and CDR2 is SVGAGI. The CDR3 extends over 16 amino acids. The V gene lost 4 bases and the J gene lost 0 bases, with 15 bases spanning the gap. The CDR3 sequence is CASSSSWGPVNTEAFF. DNA of the CDR3: TGTGCCAGCAGTTCTTCATGGGGGCCGGTGAACACTGAAGCTTTCTTT.